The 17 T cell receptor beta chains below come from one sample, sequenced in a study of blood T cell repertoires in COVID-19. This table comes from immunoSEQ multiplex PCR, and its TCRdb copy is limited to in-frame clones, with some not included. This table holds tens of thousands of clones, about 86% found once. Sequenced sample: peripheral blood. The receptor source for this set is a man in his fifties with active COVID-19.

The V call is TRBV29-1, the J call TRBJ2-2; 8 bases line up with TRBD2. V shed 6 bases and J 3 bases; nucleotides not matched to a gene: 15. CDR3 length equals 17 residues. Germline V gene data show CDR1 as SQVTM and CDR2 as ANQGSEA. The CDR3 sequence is CSVRDGRDEGYTGELFF. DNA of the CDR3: TGCAGCGTCCGTGACGGGAGGGATGAGGGGTACACCGGGGAGCTGTTTTTT.

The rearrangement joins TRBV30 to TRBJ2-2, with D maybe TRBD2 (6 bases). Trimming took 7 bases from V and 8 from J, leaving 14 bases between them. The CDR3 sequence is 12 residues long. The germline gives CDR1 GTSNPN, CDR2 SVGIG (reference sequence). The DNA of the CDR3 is TGTGCCTATACCGGGGGAGTTGGGGAGCTGTTTTTT. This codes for CAYTGGVGELFF.

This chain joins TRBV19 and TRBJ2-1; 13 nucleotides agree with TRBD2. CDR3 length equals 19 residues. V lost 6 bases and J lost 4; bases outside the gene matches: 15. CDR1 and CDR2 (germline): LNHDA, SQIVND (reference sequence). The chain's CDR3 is CASRPGLAGSNFRYNEQFF. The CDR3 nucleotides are TGTGCCAGTAGACCGGGACTAGCGGGGAGCAATTTTCGATACAATGAGCAGTTCTTC.

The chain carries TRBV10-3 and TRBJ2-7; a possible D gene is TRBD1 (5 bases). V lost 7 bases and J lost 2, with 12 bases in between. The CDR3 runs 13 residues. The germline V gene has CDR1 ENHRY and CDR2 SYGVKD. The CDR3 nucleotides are TGTGCCATCAAACGGCAGGGCACCTACGAGCAGTACTTC. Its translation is CAIKRQGTYEQYF.

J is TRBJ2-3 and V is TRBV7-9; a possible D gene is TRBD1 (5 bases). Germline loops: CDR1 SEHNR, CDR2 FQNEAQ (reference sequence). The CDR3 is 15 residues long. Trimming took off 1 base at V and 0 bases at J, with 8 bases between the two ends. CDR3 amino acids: CASSLVRGSTDTQYF. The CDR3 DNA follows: TGTGCCAGCAGCTTAGTAAGGGGAAGCACAGATACGCAGTATTTT.

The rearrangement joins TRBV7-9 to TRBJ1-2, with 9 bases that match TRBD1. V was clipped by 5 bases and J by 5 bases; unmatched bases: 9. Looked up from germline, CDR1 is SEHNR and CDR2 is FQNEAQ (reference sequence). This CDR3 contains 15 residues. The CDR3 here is CASSHGQGREYGYTF. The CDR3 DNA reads TGTGCCAGCAGCCACGGACAGGGGAGAGAATATGGCTACACCTTC.

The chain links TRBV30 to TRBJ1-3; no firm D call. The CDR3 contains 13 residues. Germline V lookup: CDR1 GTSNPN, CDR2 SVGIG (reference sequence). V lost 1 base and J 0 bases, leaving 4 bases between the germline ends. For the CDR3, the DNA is TGTGCCTGGAGTGGGAGCTCTGGAAACACCATATATTTT. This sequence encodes CAWSGSSGNTIYF.

CDR3 sequence reads: CAKTSGGTTYEQYF. The CDR3 DNA follows: TGTGCCAAGACTAGCGGGGGGACCACCTACGAGCAGTACTTC. The rearrangement joins TRBV6-5 to TRBJ2-7; the match to TRBD2 covers 13 bases. Looked up from germline, CDR1 is MNHEY and CDR2 is SVGAGI. This CDR3 comprises 14 residues. V dropped 10 bases and J dropped 2; count of bases not matched to a gene: 5.

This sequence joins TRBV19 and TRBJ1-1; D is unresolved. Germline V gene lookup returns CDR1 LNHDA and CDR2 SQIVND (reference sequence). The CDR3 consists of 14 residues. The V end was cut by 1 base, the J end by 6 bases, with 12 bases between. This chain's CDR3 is CASSIGPGSAEAFF. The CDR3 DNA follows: TGTGCCAGTAGTATAGGCCCGGGGAGCGCTGAAGCTTTCTTT. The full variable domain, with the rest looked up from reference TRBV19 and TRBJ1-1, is DGGITQSPKYLFRKEGQNVTLSCEQNLNHDAMYWYRQDPGQGLRLIYYSQIVNDFQKGDIAEGYSVSREKKESFPLTVTSAQKNPTAFYLCASSIGPGSAEAFFGQGTRLTVV.

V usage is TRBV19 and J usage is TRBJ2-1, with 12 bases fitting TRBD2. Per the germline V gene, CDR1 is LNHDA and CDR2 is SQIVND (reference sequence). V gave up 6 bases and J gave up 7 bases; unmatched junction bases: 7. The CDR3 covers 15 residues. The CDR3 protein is CASRALAGGENEQFF. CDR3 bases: TGTGCCAGTAGAGCTCTAGCGGGGGGGGAGAATGAGCAGTTCTTC. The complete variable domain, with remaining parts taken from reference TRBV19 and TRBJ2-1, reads DGGITQSPKYLFRKEGQNVTLSCEQNLNHDAMYWYRQDPGQGLRLIYYSQIVNDFQKGDIAEGYSVSREKKESFPLTVTSAQKNPTAFYLCASRALAGGENEQFFGPGTRLTVL.

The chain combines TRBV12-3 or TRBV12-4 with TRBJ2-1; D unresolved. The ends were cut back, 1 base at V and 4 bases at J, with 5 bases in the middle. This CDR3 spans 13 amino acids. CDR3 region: CASSLGGYNEQFF. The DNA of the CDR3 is TGTGCCAGCAGTTTAGGCGGTTACAATGAGCAGTTCTTC.

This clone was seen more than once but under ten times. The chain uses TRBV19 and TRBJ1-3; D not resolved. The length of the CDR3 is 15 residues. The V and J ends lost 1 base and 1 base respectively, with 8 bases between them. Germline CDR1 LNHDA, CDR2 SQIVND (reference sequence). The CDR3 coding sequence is TGTGCCAGTAGTATAGGGCAGGCTTCTGGAAACACCATATATTTT. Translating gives CASSIGQASGNTIYF.

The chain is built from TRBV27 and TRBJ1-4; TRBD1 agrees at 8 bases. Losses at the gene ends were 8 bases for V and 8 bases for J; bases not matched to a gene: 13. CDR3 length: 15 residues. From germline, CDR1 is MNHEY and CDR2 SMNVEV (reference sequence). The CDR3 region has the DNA TGTGCCAGCGGTTCAACACAGGGGGTCACGGAAAAACTGTTTTTT. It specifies CASGSTQGVTEKLFF.

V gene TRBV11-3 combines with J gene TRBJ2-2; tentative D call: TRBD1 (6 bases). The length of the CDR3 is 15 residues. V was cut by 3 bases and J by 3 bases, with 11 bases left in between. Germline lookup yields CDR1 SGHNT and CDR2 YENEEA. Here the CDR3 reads CASSLRQEHTGELFF. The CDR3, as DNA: TGTGCCAGCAGCTTGCGACAGGAACACACCGGGGAGCTGTTTTTT.

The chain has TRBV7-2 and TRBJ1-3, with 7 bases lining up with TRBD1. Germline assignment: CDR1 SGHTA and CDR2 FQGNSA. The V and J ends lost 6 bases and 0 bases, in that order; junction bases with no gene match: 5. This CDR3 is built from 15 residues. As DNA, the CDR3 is TGTGCCAGCAGAAACAGGGGTAGCTCTGGAAACACCATATATTTT. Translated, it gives CASRNRGSSGNTIYF.

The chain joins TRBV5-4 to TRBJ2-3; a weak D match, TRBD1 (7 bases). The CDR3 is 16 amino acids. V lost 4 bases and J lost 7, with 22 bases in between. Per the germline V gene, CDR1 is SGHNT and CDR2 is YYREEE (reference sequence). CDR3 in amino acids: CASSPDQGGRGNTQYF. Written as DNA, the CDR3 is TGTGCCAGCAGCCCAGATCAGGGGGGACGGGGGAATACGCAGTATTTT.

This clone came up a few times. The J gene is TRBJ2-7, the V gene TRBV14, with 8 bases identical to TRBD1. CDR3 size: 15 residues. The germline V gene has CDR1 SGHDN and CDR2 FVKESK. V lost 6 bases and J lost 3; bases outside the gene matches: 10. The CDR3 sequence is CASSTRGGTGYEQYF. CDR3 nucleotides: TGTGCCAGCAGTACAAGAGGCGGGACAGGCTACGAGCAGTACTTC.